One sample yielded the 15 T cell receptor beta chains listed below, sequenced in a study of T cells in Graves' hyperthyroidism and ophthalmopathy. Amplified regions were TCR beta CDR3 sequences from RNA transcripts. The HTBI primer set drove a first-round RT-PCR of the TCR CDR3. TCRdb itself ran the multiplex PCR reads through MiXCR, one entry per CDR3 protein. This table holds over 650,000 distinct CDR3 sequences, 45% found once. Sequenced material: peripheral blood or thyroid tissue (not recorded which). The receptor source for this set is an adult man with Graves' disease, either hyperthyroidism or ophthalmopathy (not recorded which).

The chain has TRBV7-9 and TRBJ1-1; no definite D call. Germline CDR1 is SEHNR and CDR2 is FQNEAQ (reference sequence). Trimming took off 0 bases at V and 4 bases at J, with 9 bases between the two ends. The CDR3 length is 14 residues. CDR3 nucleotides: TGTGCCAGCAGCTTAGCGCGGGATCCCACTGAAGCTTTCTTT. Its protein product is CASSLARDPTEAFF.

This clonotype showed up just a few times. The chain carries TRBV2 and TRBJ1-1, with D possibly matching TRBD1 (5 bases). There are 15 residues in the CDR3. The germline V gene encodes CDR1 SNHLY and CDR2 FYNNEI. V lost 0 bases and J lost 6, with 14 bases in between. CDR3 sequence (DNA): TGTGCCAGCAGTGAAGCGCGAGGGGCGAGCGCTGAAGCTTTCTTT. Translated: CASSEARGASAEAFF.

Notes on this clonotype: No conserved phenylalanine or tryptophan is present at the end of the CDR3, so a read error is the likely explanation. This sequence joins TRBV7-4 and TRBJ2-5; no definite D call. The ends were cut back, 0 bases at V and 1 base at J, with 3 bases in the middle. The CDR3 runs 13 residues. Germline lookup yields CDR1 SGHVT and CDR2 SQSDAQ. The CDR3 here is CASSLATQETQYR. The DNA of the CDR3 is TGTGCCAGCAGCTTAGCCACCCAAGAGACCCAGTACAGA.

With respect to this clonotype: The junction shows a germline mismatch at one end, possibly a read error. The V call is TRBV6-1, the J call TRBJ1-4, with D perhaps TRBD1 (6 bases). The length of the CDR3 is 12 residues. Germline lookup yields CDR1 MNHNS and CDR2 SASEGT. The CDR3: CATQQGSEKLFF. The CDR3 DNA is TGCGCCACCCAACAGGGCAGTGAAAAACTGTTTTTT.

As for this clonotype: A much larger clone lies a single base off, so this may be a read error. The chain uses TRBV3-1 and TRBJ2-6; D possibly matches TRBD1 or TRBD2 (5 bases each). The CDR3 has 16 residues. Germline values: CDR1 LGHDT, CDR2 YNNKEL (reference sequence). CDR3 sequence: CASSHTPWTGANGLTF. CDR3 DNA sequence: TGTGCCAGCAGCCACACCCCGTGGACTGGGGCCAACGGCCTGACTTTC.

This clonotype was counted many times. As DNA, the CDR3 is TGTGCCAGCACCTTCGGGGGGTTCCATGGCTACACCTTC. Translation: CASTFGGFHGYTF. The rearrangement links TRBV12-3 or TRBV12-4 to TRBJ1-2, with D possibly TRBD1 on 5 matching bases. The CDR3 has 13 amino acids. V dropped 7 bases and J dropped 6 bases, with 15 bases sitting between them.

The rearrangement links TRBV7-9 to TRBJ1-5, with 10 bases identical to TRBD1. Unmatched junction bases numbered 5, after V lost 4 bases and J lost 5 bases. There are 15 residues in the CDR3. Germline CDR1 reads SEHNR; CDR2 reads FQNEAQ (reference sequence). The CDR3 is CASSYGTGVHQPQHF. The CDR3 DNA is TGTGCCAGCAGCTACGGGACAGGGGTCCATCAGCCCCAGCATTTT.

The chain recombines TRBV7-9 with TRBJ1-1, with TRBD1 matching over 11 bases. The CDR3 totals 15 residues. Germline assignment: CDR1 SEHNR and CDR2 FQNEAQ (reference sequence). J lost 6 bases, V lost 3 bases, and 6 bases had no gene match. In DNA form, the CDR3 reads TGTGCCAGCAGCTTCCGGGACAGGGGGAGGTCTGAAGCTTTCTTT. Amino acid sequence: CASSFRDRGRSEAFF.

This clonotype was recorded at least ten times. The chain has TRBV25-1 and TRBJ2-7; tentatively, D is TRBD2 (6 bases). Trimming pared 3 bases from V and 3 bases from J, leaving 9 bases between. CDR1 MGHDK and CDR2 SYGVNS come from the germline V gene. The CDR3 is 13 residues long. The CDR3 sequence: CASSDRGSYEQYF. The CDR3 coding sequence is TGTGCCAGCAGTGATCGGGGGAGCTACGAGCAGTACTTC.

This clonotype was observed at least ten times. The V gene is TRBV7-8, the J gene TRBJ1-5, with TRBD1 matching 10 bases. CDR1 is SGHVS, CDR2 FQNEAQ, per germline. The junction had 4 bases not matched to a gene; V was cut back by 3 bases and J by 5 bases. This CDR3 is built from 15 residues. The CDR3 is CASSLGTGVDQPQHF. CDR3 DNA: TGTGCCAGCAGCTTGGGGACAGGGGTTGATCAGCCCCAGCATTTT.

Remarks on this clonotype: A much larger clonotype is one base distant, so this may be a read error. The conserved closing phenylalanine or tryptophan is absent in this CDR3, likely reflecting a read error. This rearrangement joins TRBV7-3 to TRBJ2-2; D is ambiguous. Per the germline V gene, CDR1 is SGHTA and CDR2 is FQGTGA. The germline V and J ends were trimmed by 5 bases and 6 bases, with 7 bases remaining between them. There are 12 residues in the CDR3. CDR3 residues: CASSPLAGELFL. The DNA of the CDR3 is TGTGCCAGCAGCCCCCTCGCCGGGGAGCTGTTTTTA.

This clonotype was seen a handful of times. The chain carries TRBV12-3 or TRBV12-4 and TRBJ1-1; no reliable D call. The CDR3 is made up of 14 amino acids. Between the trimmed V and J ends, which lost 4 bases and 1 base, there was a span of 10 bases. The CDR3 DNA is TGTGCCAGCAGTTCGCCAACGCAGAACACTGAAGCTTTCTTT. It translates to CASSSPTQNTEAFF.

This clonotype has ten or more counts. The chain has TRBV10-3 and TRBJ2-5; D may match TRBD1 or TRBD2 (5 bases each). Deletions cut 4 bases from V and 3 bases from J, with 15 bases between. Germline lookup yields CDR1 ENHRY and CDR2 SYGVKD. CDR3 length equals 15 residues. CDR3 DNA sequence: TGTGCCATCAGTGGGGCCGGGACGGACGAAGAGACCCAGTACTTC. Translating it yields CAISGAGTDEETQYF.

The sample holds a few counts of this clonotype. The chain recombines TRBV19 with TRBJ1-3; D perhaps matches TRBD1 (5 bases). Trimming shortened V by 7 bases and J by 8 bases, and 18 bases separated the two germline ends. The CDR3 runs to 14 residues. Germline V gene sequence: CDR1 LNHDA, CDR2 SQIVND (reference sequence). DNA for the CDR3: TGTGCCAGTACCCACTCGGGGGTCCGCGACACCATATATTTT. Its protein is CASTHSGVRDTIYF.

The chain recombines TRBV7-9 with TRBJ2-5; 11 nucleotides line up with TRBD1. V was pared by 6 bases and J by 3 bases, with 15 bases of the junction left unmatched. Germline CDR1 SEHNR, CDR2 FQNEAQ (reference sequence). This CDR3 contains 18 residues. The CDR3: CASSTTPGQGGGKETQYF. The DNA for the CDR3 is TGTGCCAGCAGTACAACCCCGGGACAGGGGGGAGGCAAAGAGACCCAGTACTTC.